The sequence of this TCR beta chain was determined in a study of T cell changes during pregnancy in multiple sclerosis. J gave up 4 bases and V 4 bases, and 11 bases lay outside the gene matches. This CDR3 spans 16 amino acids. CDR1 and CDR2 from the germline V gene are SEHNR and FQNEAQ (reference sequence). TCRdb's copy holds only in-frame clones and misses some; the assay was immunoSEQ multiplex PCR. The table records more than 55,000 clones, about 92% of them present only once. This rearrangement joins TRBV7-9 to TRBJ2-3, with 7 nucleotides matching TRBD2. This clonotype was obtained from a female donor in good health, enrolled as a control in a pregnancy study. Sequenced material: peripheral blood, taken in the third trimester of pregnancy. The CDR3: CASSSPRGEWSDTQYF. Written as DNA, the CDR3 is TGTGCCAGCAGCTCGCCCCGGGGGGAGTGGTCAGATACGCAGTATTTT.